The clone carrying this T cell receptor beta chain was seen a few times. Its antigen is unidentified. One end of the junction fails to match germline, which may point to a read error. These data come from a study of cytomegalovirus exposure and HLA in healthy donors. Study-level points and caveats: Relative to equally common others, HLA-associated TCR beta chains showed greater clonal expansion in a later analysis. Across donors, presence/absence analyses took sequencing depth to be roughly uniform. Most subjects had HLA-A and HLA-B alleles reportedly predicted accurately by TCR beta sequences.

Germline CDR1 MNHEY, CDR2 SMNVEV (reference sequence). This CDR3 is 13 amino acids long. Donors were nominally healthy when sampled, though unrecorded immune exposures were likely. 60 Vbeta and 13 Jbeta primers were used in PCR. The repertoire was sequenced with immunoSEQ multiplex PCR; TCRdb's copy has only in-frame clones and lacks some. The sample includes some 90,000 clones, around 75% seen only once; the top ten take about 3%. This chain uses TRBV27 with TRBJ1-3; no definite D call. Sample: PBMCs. This receptor was taken from a man aged 35 to 55 in good health and CMV-seronegative. The CDR3 is CASSLSPEAQRTF. The CDR3 bases are TGTGCCAGCAGTTTAAGCCCGGAAGCACAGAGAACTTTT.